The TCR beta chain described here comes from a study of shared clonotypes between healthy human individuals. The protocol was immunoSEQ multiplex PCR, while the TCRdb copy is restricted to in-frame clones and leaves out a portion. The sample carries millions of clones, 85% to 95% recorded once. Concerning this clone: Its specificity is unknown.

Study-level results: Generation of non-shared clonotypes was less probable than generation of clonotypes shared by all four donors. Richness estimates generally favored naive over memory subsets.

Input material: naive CD4+ T cells sorted from blood. Noted subset: CD45RA+ positively selected. The clonotype comes from a man between 18 and 35 years old in good health.

For the CDR3, the DNA is TGTGCCAGCAGCTTAACAGGGCACGGAAACACCATATATTTT. It is translated as CASSLTGHGNTIYF. The V call is TRBV9, the J call TRBJ1-3; TRBD1 is a possible D gene (6 bases). CDR1 and CDR2 from the germline V gene are SGDLS and YYNGEE. The CDR3 extends over 14 amino acids. Trimming pared 4 bases from V and 4 bases from J, leaving 12 bases between.